This T cell receptor beta chain was recorded in a study of pediatric ulcerative colitis. This clone was seen a few times. Its target is not known. The study's findings and limits: Rectal repertoires separated controls, mild-moderate and acute severe colitis.

Sequenced by immunoSEQ multiplex PCR; TCRdb stores in-frame clones only, minus some. The table has 60,000 or so clones, around 80% seen once; the top ten hold roughly 5.2%. The receptor's source is a boy aged 5-17 years with moderate ulcerative colitis. The sequenced sample consisted of blood.

The CDR3 region is CASSLVGSTGKLFF. The CDR3 coding sequence is TGTGCCAGCAGTTTGGTGGGCTCCACGGGAAAACTGTTTTTT. The V and J genes are TRBV27 and TRBJ1-4; D remains unclear. The CDR3 is 14 amino acids. Per germline, CDR1 MNHEY and CDR2 SMNVEV (reference sequence). Trimming stripped 3 bases from V and 10 bases from J, with 15 bases between.